There are many counts of the clone carrying this T cell receptor (beta chain). This sample was included in a study of blood T cell repertoires in COVID-19. Study-level background: Acute and convalescent COVID-19 specimens originated in the United States, Italy and Spain.

Produced via immunoSEQ multiplex PCR; TCRdb's table is partial and in-frame only. The top ten clones hold under 2.5% of a sample with roughly 130,000 clones, around 80% of them seen once. Germline V gene data show CDR1 as MDHEN and CDR2 as SYDVKM. V trimming: 3 bases; J trimming: 0 bases; junction bases outside the gene matches: 7. The CDR3 contains 16 residues. The TCR sequence derives from a man in his 70s with acute or convalescent COVID-19. What was sequenced was peripheral blood. This chain connects TRBV28 to TRBJ2-7, with 8 positions matching TRBD2. The DNA for the CDR3 is TGTGCCAGCAGTTTTTCACTAGCGGCACTCTCCTACGAGCAGTACTTC. Its translation is CASSFSLAALSYEQYF.